This TCR beta chain is drawn from a study of blood T cell repertoires in COVID-19. In the study overall: The study drew acute and convalescent COVID-19 samples from the United States, Italy and Spain. From T cells, B-cell-depleted T cells, or PBMCs came the material, which was cDNA or gDNA.

Cohorts were determined from participant-reported clinical history. The CDR3 extends over 12 amino acids. Looked up from germline, CDR1 is MDHEN and CDR2 is SYDVKM. V lost 8 bases, J lost 3 bases, and 11 bases lay in between. Only in-frame clones appear in the TCRdb table, and some are missing; sequencing was by immunoSEQ multiplex PCR. The sample records roughly 250,000 clones, 70% to 90% being singletons. The V gene is TRBV28, the J gene TRBJ2-7, with D perhaps matching TRBD1 (6 bases). This sequence originates from a middle-aged woman with acute COVID-19. The sequencing sample was made of PBMCs or T cells enriched from blood (not recorded which). CDR3 in DNA: TGTGCCAGCCATAAACAGGGCTACGAGCAGTACTTC. This translates into CASHKQGYEQYF.